This T cell receptor (beta chain) originates from a study of control samples from healthy donors and cancer patients. V was cut by 5 bases and J by 3 bases, with 12 bases left in between. Per the germline V gene, CDR1 is SGHTA and CDR2 is FQGTGA. CDR3 length: 14 amino acids. Libraries were prepared by immunoSEQ multiplex PCR; TCRdb keeps only in-frame clonotypes and omits some of them. The sample holds over 150,000 clones, about 93% seen once. Sequenced: blood. The chain employs TRBV7-3 and TRBJ2-3; the D is unclear. The sequence was obtained from a man younger than 35 in good health. The CDR3, as DNA: TGTGCCAGCAGCCCTCTTGGAACAACAGATACGCAGTATTTT. Encoded protein: CASSPLGTTDTQYF.